A single sample gave rise to the 26 T cell receptor beta chains below, sequenced in a study of T-cell reconstitution after alpha-beta-depleted transplantation in children. A library of TCRbeta sequences, prepared with unique molecular identifiers, was generated. From the PCR reads, TCRdb called clonotypes with MiXCR, one entry per CDR3 protein. This repertoire shows a few hundred thousand distinct CDR3 sequences, around 9.7% found once; its top ten account for about 5.4%. This sample comprised PBMCs from the stem cell graft donor, obtained from the stem cell graft. The receptors were sampled from a human donor who donated a stem cell graft to a child with SCID.

Points on this clonotype: This may be a read error: a much more frequent sequence differs by one nucleotide. The conserved final phenylalanine or tryptophan is absent from the CDR3, which likely points to a read error. The chain links TRBV5-5 to TRBJ1-1, with 9 bases fitting TRBD1. CDR1 and CDR2 from the germline V gene are SGHKS and YYEKEE (reference sequence). This CDR3 is 15 amino acids long. Trimming took 4 bases from V and 5 from J; bases not matched to a gene: 9. The CDR3 reads CASSPYIDRGTEAFY. CDR3 nucleotides: TGTGCCAGCAGCCCATACATTGACAGGGGGACTGAAGCTTTCTAT.

This clonotype was counted at least ten times. V and J are TRBV20-1 and TRBJ2-3; the match to TRBD2 covers 8 bases. The trim removed 6 bases at V and 4 bases at J, leaving 12 bases unmatched. Germline loops: CDR1 DFQATT, CDR2 SNEGSKA (reference sequence). The CDR3 runs to 15 residues. As DNA, the CDR3 is TGCAGTGCAGGAGACCGGGGGGGCGTTCCAGATACGCAGTATTTT. Amino acid sequence: CSAGDRGGVPDTQYF.

This clonotype came up many times. The missing conserved phenylalanine or tryptophan at the end of this CDR3 makes a read error likely. The chain uses TRBV10-3 and TRBJ1-6; TRBD1 might be the D (6 bases). The CDR3 has 15 amino acids. Trimming removed 6 bases from V and 5 bases from J, with 14 bases in between. The germline CDR1 and CDR2 sequences are ENHRY and SYGVKD. DNA of the CDR3: TGTGCCATCAGCGAAGGACAGCCGAATAATTCACCCCTCCACCTT. Translating gives CAISEGQPNNSPLHL.

This clonotype appeared many times. This chain connects TRBV20-1 to TRBJ2-7, with 12 nucleotides matching TRBD2. The J segment lost 2 bases and the V segment lost 5 bases, leaving 4 bases of the junction unmatched. Germline-derived CDR1 and CDR2 are DFQATT and SNEGSKA (reference sequence). The CDR3 is 14 residues long. The CDR3 loop reads CSAPGLAGTYEQYF. The DNA of the CDR3 is TGCAGTGCTCCCGGACTAGCGGGGACCTACGAGCAGTACTTC.

A remark on this clonotype: Since a much larger clone is just one base distant, this may be a read error. V gene TRBV5-1 combines with J gene TRBJ1-2, with TRBD1 matching 10 bases. Germline V gene lookup returns CDR1 SGHRS and CDR2 YFSETQ. The CDR3 is 16 residues long. Here the CDR3 DNA reads TGCCCCAGCAGCCTTACGACAGGGGGCACAGACTATGGCTACACCTTC. Its protein is CPSSLTTGGTDYGYTF.

This clonotype has at least ten counts. The V gene is TRBV7-8, the J gene TRBJ1-2; D is ambiguous. The germline gives CDR1 SGHVS, CDR2 FQNEAQ. This CDR3 spans 13 amino acids. The V end was cut by 5 bases, the J end by 3 bases, with 10 bases between. DNA for the CDR3: TGTGCCAGCAGCCCGTGGGTTGACTATGGCTACACCTTC. This encodes CASSPWVDYGYTF.

This clonotype was counted between two and nine times. The V gene is TRBV5-1, the J gene TRBJ2-5; possibly TRBD2 for D (6 bases). Germline V gene lookup returns CDR1 SGHRS and CDR2 YFSETQ. The CDR3 spans 14 residues. V dropped 0 bases and J dropped 2 bases, with 8 bases sitting between them. For the CDR3, the DNA is TGCGCCAGCAGCTTGGAGGGACTTCAAGAGACCCAGTACTTC. Protein product: CASSLEGLQETQYF.

This clonotype was counted at least ten times. The rearrangement joins TRBV12-3 or TRBV12-4 to TRBJ1-1; perhaps TRBD1 as D (5 bases). Trimming removed 5 bases from V and 1 base from J, with 11 bases in between. The CDR3 extends over 14 amino acids. CDR3 sequence (DNA): TGTGCCAGCAGTACGGGACTCTCGAACACTGAAGCTTTCTTT. Its protein product is CASSTGLSNTEAFF.

This clonotype has ten or more counts. The chain carries TRBV5-1 and TRBJ2-1, with a tentative D call TRBD2 (6 bases). Germline lookup yields CDR1 SGHRS and CDR2 YFSETQ. This CDR3 region has 14 residues. The germline V and J ends were trimmed by 4 bases and 8 bases, with 16 bases remaining between them. CDR3 nucleotides: TGCGCCAGCAGCAAAGATAGCGGTTGGGATGAGCAGTTCTTC. This translates into CASSKDSGWDEQFF.

This clonotype has at least ten counts. This chain joins TRBV20-1 and TRBJ2-6; TRBD2 matches at 7 bases. V was pared by 0 bases and J by 0 bases, with 8 bases of the junction left unmatched. CDR1 and CDR2 (germline): DFQATT, SNEGSKA (reference sequence). The CDR3 has 18 amino acids. CDR3 sequence (DNA): TGCAGTGCTAGAGATTCGGGAGGAACCCCCTCTGGGGCCAACGTCCTGACTTTC. Its translation: CSARDSGGTPSGANVLTF.

This chain connects TRBV10-3 to TRBJ1-1; TRBD1 might be the D (5 bases). The V gene lost 11 bases and the J gene lost 5 bases, with 15 bases spanning the gap. Per the germline V gene, CDR1 is ENHRY and CDR2 is SYGVKD. This CDR3 spans 12 amino acids. The CDR3 DNA reads TGTGCCCCCCCCGGGGGGTGGACTGAAGCTTTCTTT. Its translation: CAPPGGWTEAFF.

This clonotype was counted a few times. This chain connects TRBV2 to TRBJ2-7; D is possibly TRBD2 (6 bases). The V and J ends lost 2 bases and 0 bases respectively, with 11 bases between them. Germline lookup yields CDR1 SNHLY and CDR2 FYNNEI. The CDR3 is made up of 15 amino acids. CDR3 sequence: CASSETSQISYEQYF. The CDR3 DNA reads TGTGCCAGCAGTGAAACTAGCCAGATCTCCTACGAGCAGTACTTC.

This clonotype was seen ten or more times. The chain joins TRBV11-2 to TRBJ1-1, with TRBD1 as a possible D gene (6 bases). V shed 5 bases and J shed 7 bases, with 17 bases lying between them. This CDR3 spans 14 amino acids. Germline loops: CDR1 SGHAT, CDR2 FQNNGV. CDR3 DNA: TGTGCCAGCAGCAACGGACAGCTCGGGGTTGAAGCTTTCTTT. Translated: CASSNGQLGVEAFF.

This clonotype was counted at least ten times. The genes are TRBV4-2 and TRBJ1-1, with D uncertain. The CDR3 totals 14 residues. CDR1 LGHNA and CDR2 YNFKEQ come from the germline V gene. Trimming stripped 6 bases from V and 4 bases from J, with 15 bases between. Here the CDR3 DNA reads TGTGCCAGCAGTCCGGGCCCCGAGAGCACTGAAGCTTTCTTT. Protein product: CASSPGPESTEAFF.

The table lists this clonotype with a few counts. A junction end diverges from the germline sequence, so it may reflect a read error. The CDR3 loop reads CASSLGGTAAKSPYGDTF. CDR3 nucleotides: TGTGCCAGCAGCTTAGGTGGAACAGCGGCGAAGAGCCCCTATGGCGACACCTTC. The rearrangement uses TRBV11-1 and TRBJ1-2; no definite D call. The CDR3 extends over 18 amino acids. Germline assignment: CDR1 SGHAT and CDR2 FQDESV (reference sequence). Drawing the rest from reference TRBV11-1 and TRBJ1-2, the complete variable domain is EAEVAQSPRYKITEKSQAVAFWCDPISGHATLYWYRQILGQGPELLVQFQDESVVDDSQLPKDRFSAERLKGVDSTLKIQPAELGDSAMYLCASSLGGTAAKSPYGDTFGSGTRLTVV.

There are many counts of this clonotype. This sequence joins TRBV2 and TRBJ2-7, with 9 positions matching TRBD1. Germline V gene data show CDR1 as SNHLY and CDR2 as FYNNEI. The CDR3 has 12 residues. V gave up 8 bases and J gave up 6 bases; unmatched junction bases: 5. This CDR3 reads CASGTGISEQYF. Written as DNA, the CDR3 is TGTGCCAGCGGGACAGGGATAAGCGAGCAGTACTTC.

This clonotype was counted ten times or more. The chain employs TRBV7-9 and TRBJ2-7; D gene unclear. V lost 4 bases and J 0 bases, leaving 7 bases between the germline ends. The germline V gene has CDR1 SEHNR and CDR2 FQNEAQ (reference sequence). CDR3 size: 13 residues. CDR3: CASSYSLSYEQYF. DNA for the CDR3: TGTGCCAGCAGCTATAGCCTCTCCTACGAGCAGTACTTC.

This clonotype has only a few counts. The rearrangement joins TRBV21-1 to TRBJ2-5; TRBD2, the D gene given by the table, was not confirmed from the DNA. TRBV21-1 is a pseudogene segment. The CDR3 is 14 residues long. DNA for the CDR3: TGTGCCAGCAGCAATGGTCAGGGAGGGGAGACCCAGTACTTC. It specifies CASSNGQGGETQYF.

In the case of this clonotype: A much larger clone lies a single base off, so this may be a read error. This chain links TRBV20-1 with TRBJ2-3; no definite D call. From germline, CDR1 is DFQATT and CDR2 SNEGSKA (reference sequence). The CDR3 contains 12 residues. The DNA for the CDR3 is TGCAGTGCTAGTTCGAGTTTGCGAACGCTGTATTTT. This gives the protein CSASSSLRTLYF.

The sample holds many counts of this clonotype. This rearrangement joins TRBV9 to TRBJ1-1, with unresolved D. CDR3 length: 12 amino acids. With 0 bases removed from V and 8 bases from J, the gap between germline ends came to 8 bases. CDR1 SGDLS and CDR2 YYNGEE come from the germline V gene. CDR3 DNA sequence: TGTGCCAGCAGCGTAGGGAATAGGGAAGCTTTCTTT. It yields the protein CASSVGNREAFF.

This sequence joins TRBV15 and TRBJ1-3; D remains unclear. The CDR3 is 15 residues long. Germline CDR1 is LNHNV and CDR2 is YYDKDF (reference sequence). The V gene lost 0 bases and the J gene lost 0 bases, with 6 bases spanning the gap. The CDR3 loop is CATSRDLDSGNTIYF. DNA of the CDR3: TGTGCCACCAGCAGAGATCTAGACTCTGGAAACACCATATATTTT.

This clonotype was seen at least ten times. The chain joins TRBV6-2 or TRBV6-3 to TRBJ1-1; the D is unclear. The CDR3 sequence is 15 residues long. Trimming stripped 2 bases from V and 0 bases from J, with 10 bases between. Germline assignment: CDR1 MNHEY and CDR2 SVGEGT. Written as DNA, the CDR3 is TGTGCCAGCAGTTACGCACCAGGTATGAACACTGAAGCTTTCTTT. This sequence encodes CASSYAPGMNTEAFF.

Many counts were recorded for this clonotype. The rearrangement links TRBV20-1 to TRBJ2-2; perhaps D is TRBD1 or TRBD2 (5 bases each). V lost 3 bases to trimming and J lost 2 bases, with 10 bases between them. CDR1 DFQATT and CDR2 SNEGSKA come from the germline V gene (reference sequence). The CDR3 contains 14 residues. Here the CDR3 reads CSARGDLNTGELFF. The CDR3 DNA sequence: TGCAGTGCTAGGGGGGACCTTAACACCGGGGAGCTGTTTTTT.

This clonotype came up many times. This chain connects TRBV7-7 to TRBJ2-1; D may be TRBD2 (5 bases). Trimming removed 3 bases at V and 12 bases at J, with 12 bases between. The CDR3 sequence is 12 residues long. Germline V gene sequence: CDR1 SSHAT, CDR2 FNYEAQ (reference sequence). The CDR3 loop reads CASSFRPEVQFF. DNA of the CDR3: TGTGCCAGCAGCTTTAGACCGGAGGTGCAGTTCTTC.

At least ten counts were recorded for this clonotype. CDR3 sequence reads: CASGYSLGDQPQHF. The CDR3 region has the DNA TGTGCTAGTGGTTATTCTCTTGGCGATCAGCCCCAGCATTTT. The chain uses TRBV12-5 and TRBJ1-5, with unresolved D. CDR1 and CDR2 from the germline V gene are LGHNT and FRNRAP. This CDR3 has 14 amino acids. V lost 4 bases, J lost 5 bases, and 12 bases lay in between. The full variable domain, its missing parts supplied by reference TRBV12-5 and TRBJ1-5, is DARVTQTPRHKVTEMGQEVTMRCQPILGHNTVFWYRQTMMQGLELLAYFRNRAPLDDSGMPKDRFSAEMPDATLATLKIQPSEPRDSAVYFCASGYSLGDQPQHFGDGTRLSIL.

This clonotype was observed a few times. This chain uses TRBV6-5 with TRBJ1-1; no clear D gene. This CDR3 comprises 14 residues. V shed 2 bases and J shed 1 base, with 8 bases lying between them. CDR1 and CDR2 from the germline V gene are MNHEY and SVGAGI. The CDR3 DNA follows: TGTGCCAGCAGTTACCGGCCCCAGAACACTGAAGCTTTCTTT. Its translation: CASSYRPQNTEAFF.